The present T cell receptor (beta chain) was sequenced within a study of T cells in Graves' hyperthyroidism and ophthalmopathy. Whole-study findings and limits: Ophthalmopathy was told apart from stable hyperthyroidism by a 13 V-J model. Blood also showed most of the thyroid clonotypes that were expanded above 0.001.

Researchers amplified the TCR beta CDR3 regions from RNA transcripts. Initially, a first-round RT-PCR of the TCR CDR3 employed the HTBI primer set. Via MiXCR, TCRdb re-called the multiplex PCR reads, giving one row per CDR3 protein. Of 550,000 to 600,000 distinct CDR3 sequences in the sample, 12% to 15% were seen once. Germline loops: CDR1 LNHNV, CDR2 YYDKDF (reference sequence). Trimming pared 5 bases from V and 4 bases from J, leaving 9 bases between. The CDR3 extends over 13 amino acids. Clinicians diagnosed patients from clinical symptoms, serum thyroxine and TRAb, thyroid ultrasound and orbital computed tomography. PBMCs came from 10 ml fresh peripheral blood. This clonotype was recorded at least ten times. Its antigen is not known.

The sequence was obtained from a woman aged 18-29 years with Graves' ophthalmopathy. The chain couples TRBV15 to TRBJ2-1; TRBD2 might be the D (5 bases). Specimen: blood. The CDR3 loop reads CATSGRTYNEQFF. The CDR3 DNA sequence: TGTGCCACCAGCGGTCGGACTTACAATGAGCAGTTCTTC.